A selection of T cell receptor beta chains follows, all from one sample in a study of spatial heterogeneity in lung cancer. Each CDR3 protein is one row after TCRdb ran MiXCR on the 5' RACE reads. The sample shows tens of thousands of distinct CDR3 sequences, about 7.4% of them seen only once. This material consisted of PBMCs, taken at follow-up. The origin of the receptors is a female donor with early-stage non-small cell lung cancer. Both conserved end residues are part of each CDR3. Rows give clone size only sometimes, using once, few, many, or a class for an expanded clone.

clone_size | j_call | v_call | cdr3_length | cdr3_aa
many | TRBJ1-2 | TRBV20-1 | 13 | CSANPPGPPGYTF
once | TRBJ2-6 | TRBV6-5 | 16 | CASRPGGGSGANVLTF
many | TRBJ2-7 | TRBV28 | 15 | CASSPPGGRPYEQYF
many | TRBJ1-5 | TRBV12-3/TRBV12-4 | 12 | CASSLVSQPQHF
many | TRBJ2-1 | TRBV12-3/TRBV12-4 | 17 | CASSLRTGGSSYNEQFF
many | TRBJ1-4 | TRBV7-2 | 15 | CASSLNRPTNEKLFF
few | TRBJ2-5 | TRBV7-2 | 14 | CASSFGQMKETQYF
many | TRBJ1-2 | TRBV20-1 | 13 | CSASDRASNGYTF
many | TRBJ1-4 | TRBV5-5 | 16 | CASSPDRGATNEKLFF
many | TRBJ1-5 | TRBV28 | 15 | CASSFSGGGEQPQHF
many | TRBJ2-5 | TRBV4-1 | 17 | CASSQRTSGGYGETQYF
- | TRBJ1-1 | TRBV19 | 13 | CATKTGGWAEAFF
few | TRBJ1-2 | TRBV10-3 | 18 | CAISEPSTRSPANYGYTF
few | TRBJ2-5 | TRBV5-1 | 15 | CASSLVPGAGETQYF
many | TRBJ1-1 | TRBV3-1 | 14 | CASSLNRVLTEAFF
many | TRBJ1-2 | TRBV29-1 | 12 | CSVTGQGDGYTF
many | TRBJ2-3 | TRBV12-3/TRBV12-4 | 17 | CASSPRGGLSGTDTQYF
many | TRBJ1-1 | TRBV7-2 | 13 | CASSLLWNTEAFF
- | TRBJ2-5 | TRBV4-1 | 15 | CASSRLPGQQETQYF
- | TRBJ1-1 | TRBV6-6 | 14 | CASSADLGGIEAFF
many | TRBJ1-1 | TRBV5-1 | 18 | CASSLGLGGKVMNTEAFF
many | TRBJ2-1 | TRBV12-3/TRBV12-4 | 13 | CASILAGGSEQFF
many | TRBJ2-5 | TRBV5-1 | 15 | CASSWGSGDQETQYF
many | TRBJ2-2 | TRBV3-1 | 12 | CASSQGPGELFF
many | TRBJ2-2 | TRBV5-1 | 18 | CASSANPWGQGNTGELFF
many | TRBJ2-3 | TRBV7-2 | 16 | CASSLAGGQRTDTQYF
- | TRBJ2-3 | TRBV5-1 | 16 | CASSLDRGYSTDTQYF
many | TRBJ1-5 | TRBV16 | 15 | CASSQEDGSNQPQHF
few | TRBJ1-1 | TRBV12-3/TRBV12-4 | 14 | CASSLSGGNTEAFF
many | TRBJ1-1 | TRBV6-1 | 12 | CASSGSHTEAFF
once | TRBJ1-2 | TRBV5-1 | 9 | CARESGYTF
few | TRBJ2-3 | TRBV7-2 | 13 | CASGDSRTDTQYF
many | TRBJ2-1 | TRBV5-1 | 15 | CASSLIRGAINEQFF
many | TRBJ2-5 | TRBV7-2 | 16 | CASSPGGGVSQETQYF
- | TRBJ2-7 | TRBV5-1 | 12 | CASSLEGFEQYF
few | TRBJ2-1 | TRBV4-1 | 16 | CASSQDPPGGNNEQFF
many | TRBJ2-1 | TRBV2 | 17 | CASSIDPDRGAENEQFF
many | TRBJ2-2 | TRBV2 | 13 | CASLRERTGELFF
many | TRBJ2-6 | TRBV6-5 | 15 | CASSWGRGRANVLTF
many | TRBJ1-1 | TRBV5-1 | 15 | CASSLEGTGATEAFF
- | TRBJ2-5 | TRBV2 | 14 | CASADGGAEETQYF
many | TRBJ1-4 | TRBV7-2 | 16 | CASSFRARQRSEKLFF
many | TRBJ2-3 | TRBV7-3 | 14 | CASSLEPDADTQYF
many | TRBJ2-7 | TRBV11-3 | 13 | CASSSVVGAGQYF
many | TRBJ1-4 | TRBV5-5 | 15 | CASSLNGGAGEKLFF
- | TRBJ2-7 | TRBV7-2 | 16 | CASSWTGGLSSYEQYF
- | TRBJ1-1 | TRBV28 | 14 | CASSLSGGLTEAFF
few | TRBJ2-2 | TRBV5-4 | 16 | CASSLDGQMNTGELFF
few | TRBJ2-7 | TRBV20-1 | 12 | CSASGRPYEQYF
- | TRBJ1-3 | TRBV7-2 | 17 | CASSGFGQASSGNTIYF
few | TRBJ1-2 | TRBV5-1 | 13 | CASRGTANYGYTF
- | TRBJ2-6 | TRBV10-3 | 14 | CASASQNLANVLTF
few | TRBJ1-1 | TRBV7-2 | 17 | CASSLAGTGTLNTEAFF
- | TRBJ1-5 | TRBV7-9 | 15 | CASSLAEAENQPQHF
few | TRBJ1-3 | TRBV3-1 | 17 | CASSQATTRHSGNTIYF
few | TRBJ2-1 | TRBV7-9 | 15 | CASSLEGRSSNEQFF
many | TRBJ1-2 | TRBV24-1 | 14 | CATSARDRGYGYTF
few | TRBJ2-5 | TRBV18 | 14 | CASSGREGQETQYF
- | TRBJ1-5 | TRBV19 | 13 | CASSTLKPGPQHF